This T cell receptor (beta chain) emerged from a study of blood T cells in healthy people across ages. A second roughly 6 to 11 cycle PCR used barcoded and J-beta primers. Every single cDNA molecule received a tag from a template-switch adaptor with 12 random nucleotides. MiXCR, applied by TCRdb to the 5' RACE reads, yields one record per CDR3 protein. The sample includes about 600,000 distinct CDR3 sequences, roughly 48% of them seen just once. About 10 milliliters of peripheral blood were drawn from each donor into EDTA-treated tubes. Germline assignment: CDR1 SQVTM and CDR2 ANQGSEA. V was trimmed by 2 bases and J by 4 bases, leaving 12 bases between them. The CDR3 extends over 14 amino acids.

The sequenced sample was blood. This TCR derives from an elderly man in good health. The chain employs TRBV29-1 and TRBJ2-1; D unclear. CDR3 sequence: CSVETRAGYNEQFF. In DNA form, the CDR3 reads TGCAGCGTTGAAACAAGGGCTGGTTACAATGAGCAGTTCTTC.